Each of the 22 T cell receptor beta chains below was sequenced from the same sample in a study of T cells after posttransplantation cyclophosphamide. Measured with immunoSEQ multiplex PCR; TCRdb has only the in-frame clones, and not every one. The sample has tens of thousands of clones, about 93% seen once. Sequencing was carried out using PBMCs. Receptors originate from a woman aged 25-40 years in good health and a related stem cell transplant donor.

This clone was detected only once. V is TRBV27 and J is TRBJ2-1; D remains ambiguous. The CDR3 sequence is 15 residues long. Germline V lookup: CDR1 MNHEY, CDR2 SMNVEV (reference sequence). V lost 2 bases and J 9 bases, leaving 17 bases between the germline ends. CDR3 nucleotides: TGTGCCAGCAGTTTAGGTTGGGCGCCCGCGGTTGAGCAGTTCTTC. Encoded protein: CASSLGWAPAVEQFF.

CDR3 in amino acids: CASSFGDYNEKLFF. CDR3 coding DNA: TGCGCCAGCAGCTTCGGTGATTATAATGAAAAACTGTTTTTT. The rearrangement joins TRBV5-1 to TRBJ1-4, with D uncertain. The V gene lost 2 bases and the J gene lost 4 bases, with 9 bases spanning the gap. This CDR3 has 14 residues. The germline CDR1 and CDR2 sequences are SGHRS and YFSETQ.

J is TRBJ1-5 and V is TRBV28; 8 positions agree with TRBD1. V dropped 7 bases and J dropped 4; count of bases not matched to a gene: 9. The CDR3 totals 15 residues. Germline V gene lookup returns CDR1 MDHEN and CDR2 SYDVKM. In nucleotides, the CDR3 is TGTGCCAGCAAGCTGGACAGGGCACAGAATCAGCCCCAGCATTTT. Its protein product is CASKLDRAQNQPQHF.

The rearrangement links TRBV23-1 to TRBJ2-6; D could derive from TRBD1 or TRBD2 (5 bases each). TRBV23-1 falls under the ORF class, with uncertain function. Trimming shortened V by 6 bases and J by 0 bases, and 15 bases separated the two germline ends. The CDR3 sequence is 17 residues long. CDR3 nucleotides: TGCGCCAGCAGACTGTGGGGGTCCCTCTCTGGGGCCAACGTCCTGACTTTC. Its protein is CASRLWGSLSGANVLTF.

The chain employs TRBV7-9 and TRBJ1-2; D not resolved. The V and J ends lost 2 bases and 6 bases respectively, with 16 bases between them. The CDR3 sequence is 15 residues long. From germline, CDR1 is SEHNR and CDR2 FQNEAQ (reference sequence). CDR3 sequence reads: CASSLPQPRRNGYTF. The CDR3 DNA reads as TGTGCCAGCAGCTTACCGCAACCCCGGCGAAATGGCTACACCTTC.

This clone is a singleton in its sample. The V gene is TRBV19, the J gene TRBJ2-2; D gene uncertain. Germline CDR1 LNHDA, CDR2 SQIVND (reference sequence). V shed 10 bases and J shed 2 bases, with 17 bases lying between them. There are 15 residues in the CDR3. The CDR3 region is CATTPARVNTGELFF. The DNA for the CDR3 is TGTGCCACTACGCCGGCTCGGGTTAACACCGGGGAGCTGTTTTTT.

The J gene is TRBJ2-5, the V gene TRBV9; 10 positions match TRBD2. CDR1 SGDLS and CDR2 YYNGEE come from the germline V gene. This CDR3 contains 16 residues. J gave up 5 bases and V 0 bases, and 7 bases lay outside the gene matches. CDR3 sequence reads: CASSVAGGTSVETQYF. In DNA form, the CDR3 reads TGTGCCAGCAGCGTAGCTGGCGGGACTAGCGTTGAGACCCAGTACTTC.

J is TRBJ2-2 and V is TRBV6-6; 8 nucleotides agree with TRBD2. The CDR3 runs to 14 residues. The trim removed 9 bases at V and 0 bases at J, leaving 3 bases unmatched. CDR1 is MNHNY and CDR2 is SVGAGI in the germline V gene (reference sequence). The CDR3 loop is CASRGGANTGELFF. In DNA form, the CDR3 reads TGTGCCAGTCGGGGGGGGGCGAACACCGGGGAGCTGTTTTTT.

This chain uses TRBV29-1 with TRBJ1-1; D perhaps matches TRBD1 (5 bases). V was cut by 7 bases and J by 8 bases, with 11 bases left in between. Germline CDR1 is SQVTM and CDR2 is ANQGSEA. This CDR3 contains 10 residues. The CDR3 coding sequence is TGCAGCGCCAAAGACAGAGAAGCTTTCTTT. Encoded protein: CSAKDREAFF.

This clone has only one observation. The CDR3 protein is CASSAARLAVQETQYF. CDR3 sequence (DNA): TGCGCCAGCAGTGCCGCGCGACTAGCGGTTCAAGAGACCCAGTACTTC. The genes are TRBV10-2 and TRBJ2-5; 9 nucleotides match TRBD2. Trimming removed 4 bases from V and 2 bases from J; junction bases left unmatched: 8. Germline-derived CDR1 and CDR2 are WSHSY and SAAADI. This CDR3 is built from 16 residues.

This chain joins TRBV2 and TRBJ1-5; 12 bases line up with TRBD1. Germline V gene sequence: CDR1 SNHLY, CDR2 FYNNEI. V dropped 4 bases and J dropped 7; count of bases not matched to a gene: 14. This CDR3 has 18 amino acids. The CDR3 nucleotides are TGTGCCAGCAGTGCCCCGAGCGCCGGGACAGGGGGCCGGCAGCCCCAGCATTTT. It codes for CASSAPSAGTGGRQPQHF.

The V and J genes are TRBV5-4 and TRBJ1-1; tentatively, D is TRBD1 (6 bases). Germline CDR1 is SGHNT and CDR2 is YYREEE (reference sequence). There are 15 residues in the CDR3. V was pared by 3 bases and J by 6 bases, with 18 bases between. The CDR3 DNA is TGTGCCAGCAGCTATTCCGGGACACCATCGGCTGAAGCTTTCTTT. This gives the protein CASSYSGTPSAEAFF.

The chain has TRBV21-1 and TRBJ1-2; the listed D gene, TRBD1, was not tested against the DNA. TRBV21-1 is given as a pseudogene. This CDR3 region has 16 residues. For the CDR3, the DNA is TGTGCCACCGCAGCCGGGCGGGACAGGGCTACCTATGGCTACACCTTC. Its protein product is CATAAGRDRATYGYTF.

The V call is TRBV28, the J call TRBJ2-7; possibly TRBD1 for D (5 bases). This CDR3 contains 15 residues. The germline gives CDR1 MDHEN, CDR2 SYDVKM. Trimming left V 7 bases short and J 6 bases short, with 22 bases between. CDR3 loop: CASTTTPISRGEQYF. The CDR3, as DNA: TGTGCCAGCACTACGACTCCTATTTCTAGGGGCGAGCAGTACTTC. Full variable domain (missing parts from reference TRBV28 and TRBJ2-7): DVKVTQSSRYLVKRTGEKVFLECVQDMDHENMFWYRQDPGLGLRLIYFSYDVKMKEKGDIPEGYSVSREKKERFSLILESASTNQTSMYLCASTTTPISRGEQYFGPGTRLTVT.

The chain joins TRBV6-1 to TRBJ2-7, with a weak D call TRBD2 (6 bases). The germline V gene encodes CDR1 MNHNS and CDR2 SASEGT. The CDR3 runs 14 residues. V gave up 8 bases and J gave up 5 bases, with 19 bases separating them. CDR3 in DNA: TGTGCCAGCGTATTTCAGGAGGGACGCAACGAGCAGTACTTC. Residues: CASVFQEGRNEQYF.

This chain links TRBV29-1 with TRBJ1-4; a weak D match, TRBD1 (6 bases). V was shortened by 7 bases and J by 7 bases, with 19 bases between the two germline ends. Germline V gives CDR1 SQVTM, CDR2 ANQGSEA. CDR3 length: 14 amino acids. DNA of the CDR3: TGCAGCGCTAGGGGGGGGCAGGAAGGTGAAAAACTGTTTTTT. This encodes CSARGGQEGEKLFF.

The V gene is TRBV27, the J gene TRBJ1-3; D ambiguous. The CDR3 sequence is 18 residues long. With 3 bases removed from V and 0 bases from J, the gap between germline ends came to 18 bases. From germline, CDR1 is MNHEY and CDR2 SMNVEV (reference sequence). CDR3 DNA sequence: TGTGCCAGCAGTTTGGCATCGGACTGGGAGAACTCTGGAAACACCATATATTTT. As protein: CASSLASDWENSGNTIYF.

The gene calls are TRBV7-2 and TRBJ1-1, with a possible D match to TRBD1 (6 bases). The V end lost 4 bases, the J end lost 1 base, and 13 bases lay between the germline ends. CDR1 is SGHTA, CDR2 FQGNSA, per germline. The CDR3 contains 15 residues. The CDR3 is CASSSREGGNTEAFF. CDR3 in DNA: TGTGCCAGCAGCTCTCGAGAGGGGGGGAACACTGAAGCTTTCTTT.

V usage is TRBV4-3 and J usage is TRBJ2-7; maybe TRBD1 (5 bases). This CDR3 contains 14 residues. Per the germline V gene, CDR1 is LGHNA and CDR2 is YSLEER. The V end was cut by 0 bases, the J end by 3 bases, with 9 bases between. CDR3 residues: CASSQEPQGYEQYF. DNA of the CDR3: TGCGCCAGCAGCCAAGAACCCCAGGGCTACGAGCAGTACTTC.

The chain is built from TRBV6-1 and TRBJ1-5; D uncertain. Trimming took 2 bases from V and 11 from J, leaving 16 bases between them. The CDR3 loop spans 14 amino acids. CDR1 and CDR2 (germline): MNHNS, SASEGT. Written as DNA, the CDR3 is TGTGCCAGCAGTGAATTGGGGTCGGTAACGGCCCAGCATTTT. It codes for CASSELGSVTAQHF.

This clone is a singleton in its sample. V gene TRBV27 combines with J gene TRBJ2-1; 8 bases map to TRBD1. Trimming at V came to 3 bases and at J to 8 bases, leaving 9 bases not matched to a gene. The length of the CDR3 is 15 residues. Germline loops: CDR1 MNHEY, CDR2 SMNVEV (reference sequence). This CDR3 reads CASSFTGTGLHEQFF. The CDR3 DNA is TGTGCCAGCAGTTTCACCGGGACAGGCTTGCATGAGCAGTTCTTC.

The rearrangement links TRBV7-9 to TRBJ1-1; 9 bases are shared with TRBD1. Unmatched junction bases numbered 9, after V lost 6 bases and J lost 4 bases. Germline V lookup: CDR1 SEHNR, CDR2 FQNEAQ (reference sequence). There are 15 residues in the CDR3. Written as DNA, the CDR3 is TGTGCCAGCAGGTCCTTCACAGGGGGCGGCACTGAAGCTTTCTTT. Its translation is CASRSFTGGGTEAFF. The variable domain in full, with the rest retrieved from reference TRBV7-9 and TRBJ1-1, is DTGVSQNPRHKITKRGQNVTFRCDPISEHNRLYWYRQTLGQGPEFLTYFQNEAQLEKSRLLSDRFSAERPKGSFSTLEIQRTEQGDSAMYLCASRSFTGGGTEAFFGQGTRLTVV.